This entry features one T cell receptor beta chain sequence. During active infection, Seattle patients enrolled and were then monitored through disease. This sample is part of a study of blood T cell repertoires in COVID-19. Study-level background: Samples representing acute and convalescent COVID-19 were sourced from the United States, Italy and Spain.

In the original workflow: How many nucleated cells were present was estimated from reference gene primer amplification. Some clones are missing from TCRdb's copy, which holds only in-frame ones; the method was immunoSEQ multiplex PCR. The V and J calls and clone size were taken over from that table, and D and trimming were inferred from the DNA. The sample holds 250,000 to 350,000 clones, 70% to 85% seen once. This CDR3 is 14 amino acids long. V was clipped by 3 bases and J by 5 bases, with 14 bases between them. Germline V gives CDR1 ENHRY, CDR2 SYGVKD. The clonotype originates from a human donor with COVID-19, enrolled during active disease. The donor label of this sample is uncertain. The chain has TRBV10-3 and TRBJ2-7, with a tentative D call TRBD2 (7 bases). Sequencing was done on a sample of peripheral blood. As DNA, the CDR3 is TGTGCCATCAGTGAACGGGGGGCAGGGGACGAGCAGTACTTC. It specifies CAISERGAGDEQYF.